This T cell receptor (beta chain) was observed in a study of cytomegalovirus exposure and HLA in healthy donors. Study-level findings and limits: Despite most TCR sequences being rare, some public TCRs occurred in many donors. In vitro confirmation showed three CMV-associated chains to be CMV antigen specific. With high specificity and sensitivity, the classifier reportedly diagnosed cytomegalovirus status. Later analysis demonstrated an association between a missense DCLRE1C variant and TCR beta V- and J-gene trimming.

PCR was performed using 60 Vbeta and 13 Jbeta primers. Some clones are missing from TCRdb's copy, which holds only in-frame ones; the method was immunoSEQ multiplex PCR. The table records around 82,000 clones, 60% to 85% of them present only once. Germline-derived CDR1 and CDR2 are SGHVS and FQNEAQ. V shed 0 bases and J shed 1 base, with 7 bases lying between them. The CDR3 is made up of 14 amino acids. Notes on this clone: Its antigen is not known.

This rearrangement joins TRBV7-8 to TRBJ2-7, with no clear D. The sequence was obtained from a male donor in good health and CMV-seropositive. Sequencing was done on a sample of PBMCs. CDR3 coding DNA: TGTGCCAGCAGCTTAGCGCTTAGATCCTACGAGCAGTACTTC. Its translation is CASSLALRSYEQYF.